These 24 T cell receptor beta chains were sequenced from one sample in a study of T cells in Graves' hyperthyroidism and ophthalmopathy (dated by TCRdb to the late 2010s). Libraries were built with multiplex PCR. TCRdb lists the instrument as Illumina HiSeq 2000. Amplification of TCR beta CDR3 regions was carried out from RNA transcripts. A first-round RT-PCR of the TCR CDR3 used the HTBI primer set with the Qiagen OneStep RT-PCR kit. The public sequencing data were trimmed at Q25 with fastp and processed into clonotypes with MiXCR by TCRdb, which kept only in-frame beta chains. Duplicate CDR3 protein sequences are folded into a single record with the most common DNA and genes. The sample table records 500,000 to 650,000 distinct CDR3 sequences; over 15% of these occur just once. The ten most abundant clones make up about 16% of the sample. The sample consisted of blood. Receptors originate from a woman between 18 and 29 years old with Graves' ophthalmopathy.

J is TRBJ2-7 and V is TRBV5-8; 8 bases match TRBD2. Germline values: CDR1 SGHTS, CDR2 YDEGEE. The V and J ends lost 0 bases and 1 base, in that order; junction bases with no gene match: 3. This CDR3 region has 15 residues. In DNA, the CDR3 is TGTGCCAGCAGCTTGGAATTAGCGGGGTCCTACGAGCAGTACTTC. Protein sequence: CASSLELAGSYEQYF.

The V call is TRBV20-1, the J call TRBJ1-5; D gene ambiguous. The CDR3 consists of 13 residues. Trimming took off 6 bases at V and 2 bases at J, with 11 bases between the two ends. CDR1 is DFQATT and CDR2 is SNEGSKA in the germline V gene (reference sequence). The CDR3 DNA follows: TGCAGTGCCCCGGGAGCAGGCAATCAGCCCCAGCATTTT. As protein: CSAPGAGNQPQHF.

This clonotype came up many times. The V and J genes are TRBV28 and TRBJ2-7; possibly TRBD1 or TRBD2 for D (7 bases each). The germline CDR1 and CDR2 sequences are MDHEN and SYDVKM. The V and J ends lost 8 bases and 6 bases respectively, with 20 bases between them. This CDR3 comprises 14 residues. The CDR3 DNA reads as TGTGCCAGCCAGGGGGGGTCGGCGGAAATCGAGCAGTACTTC. Its protein product is CASQGGSAEIEQYF.

In its sample, this clonotype was seen many times. V usage is TRBV5-1 and J usage is TRBJ1-1; D not certain. Germline CDR1 and CDR2: SGHRS and YFSETQ. V was pared by 1 base and J by 3 bases, with 10 bases between. CDR3 length: 14 residues. Here the CDR3 DNA reads TGCGCCAGCAGCTTGCTGTCGAGGGACACTGAAGCTTTCTTT. Translation: CASSLLSRDTEAFF.

J is TRBJ2-5 and V is TRBV29-1; the D gene could be TRBD1 or TRBD2 (6 bases each). V shed 0 bases and J shed 7 bases, with 12 bases lying between them. Germline V gives CDR1 SQVTM, CDR2 ANQGSEA. The length of the CDR3 is 13 residues. Here the CDR3 DNA reads TGCAGCGTTGAAGAGGTCGGAGGGGGGACCCAGTACTTC. It yields the protein CSVEEVGGGTQYF.

This clonotype was seen at least ten times. The chain is built from TRBV5-6 and TRBJ2-7, with 8 bases fitting TRBD2. CDR1 and CDR2 (germline): SGHDT, YYEEEE. CDR3 length equals 15 residues. The V segment lost 0 bases and the J segment 4 bases; nucleotides outside the gene matches: 6. DNA for the CDR3: TGTGCCAGCAGCTTGGCAGCGGGGGAGAGGTACGAGCAGTACTTC. Its translation: CASSLAAGERYEQYF.

This chain uses TRBV28 with TRBJ2-1, with 10 positions matching TRBD2. There are 14 residues in the CDR3. With V trimmed by 6 bases and J by 5 bases, 4 bases remained unmatched. Germline V gene lookup returns CDR1 MDHEN and CDR2 SYDVKM. As DNA, the CDR3 is TGTGCCAGCAGCTCCCTAGCGGGGGACAATGAGCAGTTCTTC. Its translation is CASSSLAGDNEQFF.

The chain uses TRBV5-8 and TRBJ2-2; D is unclear. The V gene's germline CDR1 is SGHTS and CDR2 YDEGEE. The CDR3 spans 14 residues. Trimming removed 7 bases at V and 6 bases at J, with 16 bases between. CDR3 loop: CASGTIYSPGELFF. In nucleotides, the CDR3 is TGTGCCAGCGGAACCATATACAGTCCCGGGGAGCTGTTTTTT. The full variable domain, rest sourced from reference TRBV5-8 and TRBJ2-2, is EAGVTQSPTHLIKTRGQQATLRCSPISGHTSVYWYQQALGLGLQFLLWYDEGEERNRGNFPPRFSGRQFPNYSSELNVNALELEDSALYLCASGTIYSPGELFFGEGSRLTVL.

As for this clonotype: A much more abundant neighbour one base away suggests this may be a read error. The gene calls are TRBV7-9 and TRBJ2-1; TRBD1 aligns across 11 bases. Unmatched junction bases numbered 10, after V lost 5 bases and J lost 10 bases. Germline CDR1 is SEHNR and CDR2 is FQNEAQ (reference sequence). The CDR3 length is 15 residues. CDR3 coding DNA: TGTGCCAGCAGCCTTTCCGGGACAGGGGGAGTCGAGCAGTTCTTC. Its protein product is CASSLSGTGGVEQFF.

This clonotype was observed at least ten times. The rearrangement joins TRBV2 to TRBJ1-5; the D is unclear. This CDR3 is 14 amino acids long. V lost 2 bases and J lost 6, with 11 bases in between. Germline V lookup: CDR1 SNHLY, CDR2 FYNNEI. The CDR3 coding sequence is TGTGCCAGCAGTGAATCGGGAAATCGTCAGCCCCAGCATTTT. Its translation: CASSESGNRQPQHF.

DNA of the CDR3: TGTGCCACTGCGGACCCCTCCTCCCTTTATAGCAATCAGCCCCAGCATTTT. It yields the protein CATADPSSLYSNQPQHF. The rearrangement uses TRBV28 and TRBJ1-5, with D hard to call. V lost 10 bases to trimming and J lost 0 bases, with 22 bases between them. The CDR3 has 17 residues. Looked up from germline, CDR1 is MDHEN and CDR2 is SYDVKM.

Ten or more counts support this clonotype. V and J are TRBV28 and TRBJ2-2; no firm D call. The CDR3 totals 15 residues. Germline V lookup: CDR1 MDHEN, CDR2 SYDVKM. V dropped 6 bases and J dropped 0 bases, with 11 bases sitting between them. The CDR3 protein is CASSTAGANTGELFF. The CDR3 coding sequence is TGTGCCAGCAGCACCGCTGGGGCGAACACCGGGGAGCTGTTTTTT.

This clonotype was seen only a few times. The rearrangement joins TRBV7-2 to TRBJ1-6, with a weak D call TRBD1 (5 bases). The V gene's germline CDR1 is SGHTA and CDR2 FQGNSA. Trimming shortened V by 2 bases and J by 9 bases, and 23 bases separated the two germline ends. The CDR3 length is 18 residues. Here the CDR3 DNA reads TGTGCCAGCAGCTTATTGAGGGGAACCCCTTCGGTTTTTTCACCCCTCCACTTT. Residues: CASSLLRGTPSVFSPLHF.

This clonotype was counted between two and nine times. The chain recombines TRBV20-1 with TRBJ2-3; the match to TRBD2 covers 9 bases. The CDR3 extends over 17 amino acids. CDR1 is DFQATT, CDR2 SNEGSKA, per germline (reference sequence). Trimming at V came to 1 base and at J to 2 bases, leaving 10 bases not matched to a gene. CDR3 loop: CSARVMSASGDTDTQYF. The CDR3 bases are TGCAGTGCTAGAGTCATGTCGGCTAGCGGGGACACAGATACGCAGTATTTT.

There are many counts of this clonotype. DNA of the CDR3: TGCAGTGCTAGAGTGGGTAGCGGGGGGCGGCGGGATACGCAGTATTTT. Translation gives CSARVGSGGRRDTQYF. V and J are TRBV20-1 and TRBJ2-3; 10 nucleotides match TRBD2. Germline V gene sequence: CDR1 DFQATT, CDR2 SNEGSKA (reference sequence). The CDR3 spans 16 residues. Germline trimming cut 1 base from V and 6 bases from J; bases unmatched to any gene: 10.

This clonotype was counted only a few times. The chain uses TRBV10-3 and TRBJ1-1; a weak D match, TRBD1 (6 bases). CDR1 is ENHRY, CDR2 SYGVKD, per germline. The CDR3 spans 15 residues. The V and J ends lost 3 bases and 2 bases respectively, with 13 bases between them. Written as DNA, the CDR3 is TGTGCCATCAGTGACATGGGACACCTCAACACTGAAGCTTTCTTT. This gives the protein CAISDMGHLNTEAFF.

With regard to this clonotype: Just one base apart from a much larger clone, this may be a read error. This chain uses TRBV28 with TRBJ2-1; D might be TRBD2 (5 bases). The CDR3 has 17 amino acids. From germline, CDR1 is MDHEN and CDR2 SYDVKM. Trimming shortened V by 3 bases and J by 0 bases, and 15 bases separated the two germline ends. DNA for the CDR3: TGTGCCAGCAGTTTGTTTACTGCGGGTATCTCCTACAATGAGCAGTTCTTC. Its protein is CASSLFTAGISYNEQFF.

This clonotype was seen a few times. V usage is TRBV5-1 and J usage is TRBJ2-7; D is unclear. There are 12 residues in the CDR3. The germline V and J ends were trimmed by 0 bases and 5 bases, with 6 bases remaining between them. The germline CDR1 and CDR2 sequences are SGHRS and YFSETQ. The CDR3: CASSLEIDEQYF. For the CDR3, the DNA is TGCGCCAGCAGCTTGGAAATCGACGAGCAGTACTTC. The full variable domain, completed using reference TRBV5-1 and TRBJ2-7, is KAGVTQTPRYLIKTRGQQVTLSCSPISGHRSVSWYQQTPGQGLQFLFEYFSETQRNKGNFPGRFSGRQFSNSRSEMNVSTLELGDSALYLCASSLEIDEQYFGPGTRLTVT.

This clonotype appeared a few times. CDR3 protein: CASNNPNQPQHF. In nucleotides, the CDR3 is TGTGCCAGCAATAACCCCAATCAGCCCCAGCATTTT. The chain recombines TRBV6-1 with TRBJ1-5; no reliable D call. Trimming shortened V by 7 bases and J by 3 bases, and 7 bases separated the two germline ends. The CDR3 has 12 residues. Germline V gene lookup returns CDR1 MNHNS and CDR2 SASEGT.

Comments on this clonotype: The junction departs from the called germline gene at one end, perhaps through a read error. The chain links TRBV13 to TRBJ1-3; maybe TRBD1 (5 bases). Germline lookup yields CDR1 PRHDT and CDR2 FYEKMQ (reference sequence). The CDR3 has 14 residues. DNA of the CDR3: TGTGTCAGCAGCCTCCGGGGGGCTGGAAACACCATATATTTT. Protein product: CVSSLRGAGNTIYF. Looking up the rest from reference TRBV13 and TRBJ1-3 gives the full variable domain: AAGVIQSPRHLIKEKRETATLKCYPIPRHDTVYWYQQGPGQDPQFLISFYEKMQSDKGSIPDRFSAQQFSDYHSELNMSSLELGDSALYFCVSSLRGAGNTIYFGEGSWLTVV.

This clonotype qualifies as medium-sized. An end of the junction differs from the germline gene, which may be a read error. The chain links TRBV12-3 or TRBV12-4 to TRBJ1-5; D is perhaps TRBD1 (6 bases). This CDR3 is 14 amino acids long. CDR3 protein: CASSLGQSNQPQHF. CDR3 sequence (DNA): TGTGCCAGCAGCTTAGGACAGAGCAATCAGCCCCAGCATTTT.

This clonotype was seen a handful of times. The genes are TRBV14 and TRBJ2-7; no clear D gene. This CDR3 spans 14 amino acids. The V gene's germline CDR1 is SGHDN and CDR2 FVKESK. The germline V and J ends were trimmed by 2 bases and 3 bases, with 11 bases remaining between them. CDR3 sequence reads: CASSQLGFNYEQYF. The DNA of the CDR3 is TGTGCCAGCAGCCAATTAGGGTTTAACTACGAGCAGTACTTC.

This clonotype came up many times. The gene calls are TRBV30 and TRBJ1-5, with a tentative D call TRBD1 (6 bases). Germline V CDR1 and CDR2: GTSNPN, SVGIG (reference sequence). The CDR3 consists of 14 residues. Trimming left V 5 bases short and J 1 base short, with 12 bases between. The CDR3 DNA is TGTGCCTGGTCGGCAGGGGCGAGCAATCAGCCCCAGCATTTT. Its translation: CAWSAGASNQPQHF.

With respect to this clonotype: A much larger clone lies one base from this, so it may be a read error. CDR3 residues: CASSEEMMQYGYTF. The CDR3 DNA sequence: TGTGCCAGCAGTGAAGAAATGATGCAGTATGGCTACACCTTC. The chain employs TRBV6-1 and TRBJ1-2, with D unresolved. Germline V lookup: CDR1 MNHNS, CDR2 SASEGT. The V and J ends lost 1 base and 5 bases respectively, with 11 bases between them. The CDR3 runs 14 residues.